The 24 T cell receptor beta chains below were found in one sample sequenced in a study of OX40 agonist ivuxolimab in advanced cancers. Only in-frame clones appear in the TCRdb table, and some are missing; sequencing was by immunoSEQ multiplex PCR. The sample lists some 60,000 clones; approximately 90% were seen once. Sequencing was performed on CD4+ or CD8+ T cells sorted from blood, taken in a trial of the OX40 agonist ivuxolimab. Source of these receptors: an adult with an advanced solid tumor such as melanoma, head and neck, liver or kidney cancer.

The chain employs TRBV2 and TRBJ2-3; D remains ambiguous. The CDR3 runs to 16 residues. CDR1 and CDR2 (germline): SNHLY, FYNNEI. V was shortened by 6 bases and J by 5 bases, with 21 bases between the two germline ends. CDR3 DNA sequence: TGTGCCAGCAGGCGGTTGGGCACAGCCCCTGAAGATACGCAGTATTTT. It is translated as CASRRLGTAPEDTQYF.

CDR3 sequence (DNA): TGCAGCGTTTTACGGGCCTACGAGCAGTACTTC. Its protein is CSVLRAYEQYF. This chain joins TRBV29-1 and TRBJ2-7; no clear D. The CDR3 covers 11 residues. Trimming took 5 bases from V and 2 from J, leaving 7 bases between them. Looked up from germline, CDR1 is SQVTM and CDR2 is ANQGSEA.

V and J are TRBV25-1 and TRBJ1-1; D remains ambiguous. Germline assignment: CDR1 MGHDK and CDR2 SYGVNS. The CDR3 sequence is 14 residues long. V was shortened by 1 base and J by 6 bases, with 12 bases between the two germline ends. The CDR3 sequence: CASSELGIGAEAFF. Here the CDR3 DNA reads TGTGCCAGCAGTGAATTGGGGATTGGCGCTGAAGCTTTCTTT.

V usage is TRBV7-8 and J usage is TRBJ2-7, with D possibly TRBD2 on 5 matching bases. Germline V gives CDR1 SGHVS, CDR2 FQNEAQ. The length of the CDR3 is 18 residues. Trimming pared 0 bases from V and 1 base from J, leaving 19 bases between. The DNA for the CDR3 is TGTGCCAGCAGCTTAGCCTCGACTACCCTACAGCTTTCCTACGAGCAGTACTTC. Protein: CASSLASTTLQLSYEQYF.

By share, this clone ranks as medium-sized. The same CDR3 also results from other DNA sequences found in this sample. The gene calls are TRBV5-1 and TRBJ2-1; 10 bases line up with TRBD2. V was clipped by 0 bases and J by 0 bases; unmatched bases: 3. This CDR3 comprises 17 residues. Germline CDR1 and CDR2: SGHRS and YFSETQ. This CDR3 is CASSLEASGSSYNEQFF. CDR3 coding DNA: TGCGCCAGCAGCTTGGAGGCTAGCGGGAGCTCCTACAATGAGCAGTTCTTC.

This clone was seen a single time. The CDR3 coding sequence is TGTGCCAGCAGTTCTCCGGGACAGGGCACCGGGGAGCTGTTTTTT. Its protein product is CASSSPGQGTGELFF. The chain combines TRBV27 with TRBJ2-2, with 9 bases identical to TRBD1. Losses at the gene ends were 4 bases for V and 4 bases for J; bases not matched to a gene: 4. This CDR3 has 15 residues. Germline V lookup: CDR1 MNHEY, CDR2 SMNVEV (reference sequence).

The chain employs TRBV18 and TRBJ2-1; D is perhaps TRBD2 (5 bases). Trimming cost V 6 bases and J 7 bases, with 13 bases left between them. This CDR3 region has 13 residues. Germline CDR1 KGHSH, CDR2 LQKENI. The CDR3 nucleotides are TGTGCCAGCTCCCCGGGGAGCAGTAATGAGCAGTTCTTC. Encoded protein: CASSPGSSNEQFF.

This clone was picked up one time. J is TRBJ1-2 and V is TRBV7-9, with D possibly matching TRBD1 (6 bases). V lost 6 bases and J 0 bases, leaving 14 bases between the germline ends. Looked up from germline, CDR1 is SEHNR and CDR2 is FQNEAQ (reference sequence). The CDR3 covers 15 residues. The CDR3 nucleotides are TGTGCCAGCAGGCTAACAGGGAACGCTAACTATGGCTACACCTTC. It yields the protein CASRLTGNANYGYTF.

V and J are TRBV4-2 and TRBJ2-7; D is possibly TRBD1 (6 bases). Germline assignment: CDR1 LGHNA and CDR2 YNFKEQ. Trimming shortened V by 3 bases and J by 5 bases, and 17 bases separated the two germline ends. The length of the CDR3 is 15 residues. The CDR3 loop reads CASSQPRGTEHEQYF. CDR3 coding DNA: TGTGCCAGCAGCCAGCCCAGGGGAACGGAGCACGAGCAGTACTTC.

This chain joins TRBV5-8 and TRBJ1-2, with D unresolved. Trimming took 0 bases from V and 8 from J, leaving 5 bases between them. This CDR3 is 11 amino acids long. Looked up from germline, CDR1 is SGHTS and CDR2 is YDEGEE. The CDR3 DNA follows: TGTGCCAGCAGCTTGGCCCGGGGCTACACCTTC. Its protein product is CASSLARGYTF.

V is TRBV19 and J is TRBJ1-1, with a possible D match to TRBD1 (5 bases). CDR1 and CDR2 from the germline V gene are LNHDA and SQIVND (reference sequence). This CDR3 has 12 amino acids. V lost 1 base and J 12 bases, leaving 12 bases between the germline ends. The CDR3 DNA reads as TGTGCCAGTAGTATAGGGGGGTCCCTTCCTTTCTTT. Translating gives CASSIGGSLPFF. The variable domain in full, with the rest retrieved from reference TRBV19 and TRBJ1-1, is DGGITQSPKYLFRKEGQNVTLSCEQNLNHDAMYWYRQDPGQGLRLIYYSQIVNDFQKGDIAEGYSVSREKKESFPLTVTSAQKNPTAFYLCASSIGGSLPFFGQGTRLTVV.

This chain joins TRBV7-9 and TRBJ2-5; TRBD2 agrees at 9 bases. The CDR3 length is 17 residues. V shed 4 bases, J shed 5 bases, and the junction held 14 bases outside the gene matches. Germline V gene sequence: CDR1 SEHNR, CDR2 FQNEAQ (reference sequence). Written as DNA, the CDR3 is TGTGCCAGCAGCTCCATTAGTAGCGGGAGTGAGTCGGAGACCCAGTACTTC. This gives the protein CASSSISSGSESETQYF.

The rearrangement links TRBV27 to TRBJ2-3; 9 bases agree with TRBD2. The CDR3 extends over 16 amino acids. Losses at the gene ends were 2 bases for V and 3 bases for J; bases not matched to a gene: 6. From germline, CDR1 is MNHEY and CDR2 SMNVEV (reference sequence). For the CDR3, the DNA is TGTGCCAGCAGTTTAGGGGCTAGCGGGGCAACAGATACGCAGTATTTT. Translating it yields CASSLGASGATDTQYF.

The chain couples TRBV13 to TRBJ2-7; TRBD2 matches 13 bases. Germline V gene lookup returns CDR1 PRHDT and CDR2 FYEKMQ (reference sequence). The CDR3 length is 15 residues. With 2 bases clipped from V and 3 bases from J, the junction kept 1 base outside the gene matches. The CDR3 reads CASSLTSGRGYEQYF. CDR3 sequence (DNA): TGTGCCAGCAGCTTAACTAGCGGGAGGGGCTACGAGCAGTACTTC.

This clone was seen a handful of times. The V call is TRBV7-9, the J call TRBJ2-2; perhaps TRBD1 as D (5 bases). CDR3 length equals 15 residues. Trimming removed 2 bases at V and 10 bases at J, with 17 bases between. Germline CDR1 is SEHNR and CDR2 is FQNEAQ (reference sequence). The chain's CDR3 is CASSLTGVGPEELFF. CDR3 in DNA: TGTGCCAGCAGCTTAACAGGTGTGGGCCCGGAGGAGCTGTTTTTT. Full variable domain (rest looked up from reference TRBV7-9 and TRBJ2-2): DTGVSQNPRHKITKRGQNVTFRCDPISEHNRLYWYRQTLGQGPEFLTYFQNEAQLEKSRLLSDRFSAERPKGSFSTLEIQRTEQGDSAMYLCASSLTGVGPEELFFGEGSRLTVL.

This clone was counted ten times or more. The rearrangement links TRBV5-1 to TRBJ2-7; no clear D. CDR1 is SGHRS, CDR2 YFSETQ, per germline. Trimming shortened V by 0 bases and J by 6 bases, and 10 bases separated the two germline ends. CDR3 length equals 13 residues. CDR3 region: CASSLVSAREQYF. Written as DNA, the CDR3 is TGCGCCAGCAGCTTGGTATCGGCTCGCGAGCAGTACTTC.

This chain connects TRBV10-2 to TRBJ2-3, with a possible D match to TRBD2 (7 bases). This CDR3 has 13 residues. Per germline, CDR1 WSHSY and CDR2 SAAADI. V lost 6 bases and J lost 4, with 11 bases in between. The CDR3 DNA follows: TGCGCCAGCAGAGGCGGGGGCCCAGATACGCAGTATTTT. Its translation: CASRGGGPDTQYF.

This clone was seen a single time. This sequence joins TRBV15 and TRBJ2-7; a weak D match, TRBD2 (5 bases). Between the trimmed V and J ends, which lost 1 base and 4 bases, there was a span of 14 bases. The CDR3 covers 15 residues. CDR1 LNHNV and CDR2 YYDKDF come from the germline V gene (reference sequence). For the CDR3, the DNA is TGTGCCACCAGCAGAGGGGTTGAAGGCGGGTACGAGCAGTACTTC. Translating gives CATSRGVEGGYEQYF. The full variable domain, in which reference TRBV15 and TRBJ2-7 provide the parts outside the CDR3, is DAMVIQNPRYQVTQFGKPVTLSCSQTLNHNVMYWYQQKSSQAPKLLFHYYDKDFNNEADTPDNFQSRRPNTSFCFLDIRSPGLGDTAMYLCATSRGVEGGYEQYFGPGTRLTVT.

The chain employs TRBV2 and TRBJ2-5, with 9 bases aligning to TRBD2. The CDR3 is made up of 14 amino acids. V lost 6 bases to trimming and J lost 3 bases; unmatched junction nucleotides: 5. Germline V gene data show CDR1 as SNHLY and CDR2 as FYNNEI. This CDR3 reads CASRGTSSKETQYF. CDR3 nucleotides: TGTGCCAGCAGGGGGACTAGCAGCAAAGAGACCCAGTACTTC.

The CDR3 coding sequence is TGTGCCAGCAGCTTACAGGGCAACTATGGCTACACCTTC. Its protein product is CASSLQGNYGYTF. The chain carries TRBV7-3 and TRBJ1-2; a weak D match, TRBD1 (5 bases). The V gene lost 2 bases and the J gene lost 2 bases, with 6 bases spanning the gap. The CDR3 extends over 13 amino acids. Germline CDR1 and CDR2: SGHTA and FQGTGA.

The gene calls are TRBV7-8 and TRBJ1-2; D is perhaps TRBD1 (5 bases). CDR3 size: 16 residues. V was shortened by 1 base and J by 8 bases, with 20 bases between the two germline ends. Germline assignment: CDR1 SGHVS and CDR2 FQNEAQ. CDR3 residues: CASSLDVAGSGTGYTF. The CDR3, as DNA: TGTGCCAGCAGCTTAGATGTGGCGGGTTCGGGGACCGGCTACACCTTC.

A few counts support this clone. V is TRBV7-9 and J is TRBJ2-5; D is ambiguous. The V gene lost 2 bases and the J gene lost 0 bases, with 10 bases spanning the gap. This CDR3 comprises 15 residues. CDR1 and CDR2 (germline): SEHNR, FQNEAQ (reference sequence). CDR3 sequence: CASSLRVADQETQYF. Here the CDR3 DNA reads TGTGCCAGCAGCTTAAGAGTTGCGGACCAAGAGACCCAGTACTTC.

CDR3 amino acids: CATSREPRAREADNEQFF. DNA for the CDR3: TGTGCCACCAGCAGAGAGCCCAGGGCGCGGGAGGCGGACAATGAGCAGTTCTTC. The V and J genes are TRBV15 and TRBJ2-1, with TRBD2 matching 8 bases. CDR3 length: 18 amino acids. CDR1 is LNHNV, CDR2 YYDKDF, per germline (reference sequence). Trimming removed 0 bases from V and 5 bases from J; junction bases left unmatched: 12.

A single count supports this clone. CDR3 sequence (DNA): TGTGCCAGCAGCGGGGGAGTGAACACTGAAGCTTTCTTT. Protein product: CASSGGVNTEAFF. V and J are TRBV5-6 and TRBJ1-1; TRBD1 might be the D (5 bases). Germline values: CDR1 SGHDT, CDR2 YYEEEE. The CDR3 has 13 amino acids. With 4 bases removed from V and 0 bases from J, the gap between germline ends came to 7 bases.